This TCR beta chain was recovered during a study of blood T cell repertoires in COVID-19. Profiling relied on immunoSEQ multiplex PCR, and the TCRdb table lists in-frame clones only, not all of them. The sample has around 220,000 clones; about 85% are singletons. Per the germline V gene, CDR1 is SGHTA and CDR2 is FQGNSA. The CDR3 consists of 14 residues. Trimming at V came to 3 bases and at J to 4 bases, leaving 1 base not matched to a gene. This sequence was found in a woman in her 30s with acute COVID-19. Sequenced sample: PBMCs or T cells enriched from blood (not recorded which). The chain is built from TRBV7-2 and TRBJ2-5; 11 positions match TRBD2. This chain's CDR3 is CASSFLAGGETQYF. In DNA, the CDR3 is TGTGCCAGCAGCTTCCTAGCGGGGGGAGAGACCCAGTACTTC.